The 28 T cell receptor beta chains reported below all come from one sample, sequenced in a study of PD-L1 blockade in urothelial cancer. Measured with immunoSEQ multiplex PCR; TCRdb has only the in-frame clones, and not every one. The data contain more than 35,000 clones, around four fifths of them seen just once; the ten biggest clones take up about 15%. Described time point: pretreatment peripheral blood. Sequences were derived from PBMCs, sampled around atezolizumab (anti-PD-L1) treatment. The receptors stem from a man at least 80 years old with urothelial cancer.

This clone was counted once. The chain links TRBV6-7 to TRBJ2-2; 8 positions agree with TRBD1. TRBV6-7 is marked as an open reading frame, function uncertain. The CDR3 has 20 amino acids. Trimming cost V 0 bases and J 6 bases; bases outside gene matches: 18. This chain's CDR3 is CASSYSLRDRLETRPGELFF. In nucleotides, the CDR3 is TGTGCCAGCAGTTACTCTCTCCGGGACAGGTTAGAGACCCGTCCCGGGGAGCTGTTTTTT.

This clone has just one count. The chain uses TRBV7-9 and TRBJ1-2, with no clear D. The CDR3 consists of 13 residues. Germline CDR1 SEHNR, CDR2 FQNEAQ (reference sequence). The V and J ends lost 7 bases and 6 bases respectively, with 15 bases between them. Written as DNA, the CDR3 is TGTGCCAGCACCCAGACACTTGGTGATGGCTACACCTTC. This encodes CASTQTLGDGYTF.

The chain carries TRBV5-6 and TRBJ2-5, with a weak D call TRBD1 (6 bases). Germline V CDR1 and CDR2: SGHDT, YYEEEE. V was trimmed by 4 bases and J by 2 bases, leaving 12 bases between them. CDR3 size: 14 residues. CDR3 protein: CASSPTGPQETQYF. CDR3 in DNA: TGTGCCAGCAGCCCGACAGGCCCGCAAGAGACCCAGTACTTC.

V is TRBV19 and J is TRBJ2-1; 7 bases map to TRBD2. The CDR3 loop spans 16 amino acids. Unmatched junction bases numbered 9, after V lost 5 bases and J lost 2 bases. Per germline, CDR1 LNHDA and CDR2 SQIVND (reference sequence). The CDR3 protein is CASSSLAANAYNEQFF. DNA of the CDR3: TGTGCCAGTAGTTCCCTAGCGGCCAACGCCTACAATGAGCAGTTCTTC. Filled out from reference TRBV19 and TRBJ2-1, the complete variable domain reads DGGITQSPKYLFRKEGQNVTLSCEQNLNHDAMYWYRQDPGQGLRLIYYSQIVNDFQKGDIAEGYSVSREKKESFPLTVTSAQKNPTAFYLCASSSLAANAYNEQFFGPGTRLTVL.

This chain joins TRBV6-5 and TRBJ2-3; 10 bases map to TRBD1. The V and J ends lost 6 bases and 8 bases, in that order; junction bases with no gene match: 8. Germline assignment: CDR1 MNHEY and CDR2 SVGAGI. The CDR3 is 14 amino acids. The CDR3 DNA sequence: TGTGCCAGCAGCCAGGACAGGGGGTCGGGTACGCAGTATTTT. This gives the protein CASSQDRGSGTQYF.

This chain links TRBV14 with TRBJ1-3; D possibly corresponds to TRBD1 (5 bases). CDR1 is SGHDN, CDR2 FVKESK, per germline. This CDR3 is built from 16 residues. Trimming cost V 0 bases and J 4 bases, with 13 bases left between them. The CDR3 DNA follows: TGTGCCAGCAGCCAAGAATCTAGGGGTCGCGGAAACACCATATATTTT. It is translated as CASSQESRGRGNTIYF. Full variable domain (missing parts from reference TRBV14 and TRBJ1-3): EAGVTQFPSHSVIEKGQTVTLRCDPISGHDNLYWYRRVMGKEIKFLLHFVKESKQDESGMPNNRFLAERTGGTYSTLKVQPAELEDSGVYFCASSQESRGRGNTIYFGEGSWLTVV.

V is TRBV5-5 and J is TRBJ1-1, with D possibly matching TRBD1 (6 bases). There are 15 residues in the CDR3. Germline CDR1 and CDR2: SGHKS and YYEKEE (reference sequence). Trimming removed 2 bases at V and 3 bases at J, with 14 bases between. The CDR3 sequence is CASSFRTERDTEAFF. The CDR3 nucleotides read TGTGCCAGCAGCTTTCGGACAGAGAGGGACACTGAAGCTTTCTTT.

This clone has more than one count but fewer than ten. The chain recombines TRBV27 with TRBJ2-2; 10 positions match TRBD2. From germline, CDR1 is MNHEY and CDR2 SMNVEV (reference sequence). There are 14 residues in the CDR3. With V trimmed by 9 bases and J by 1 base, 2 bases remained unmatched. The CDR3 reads CASTSGMNTGELFF. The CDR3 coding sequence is TGTGCCAGTACTAGCGGGATGAACACCGGGGAGCTGTTTTTT.

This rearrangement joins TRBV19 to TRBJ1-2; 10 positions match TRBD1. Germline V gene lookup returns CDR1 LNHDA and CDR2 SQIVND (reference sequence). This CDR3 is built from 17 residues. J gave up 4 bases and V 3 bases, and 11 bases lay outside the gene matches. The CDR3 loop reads CASSIYGTGDYSYGYTF. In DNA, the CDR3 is TGTGCCAGTAGTATCTACGGGACAGGGGACTATAGCTATGGCTACACCTTC.

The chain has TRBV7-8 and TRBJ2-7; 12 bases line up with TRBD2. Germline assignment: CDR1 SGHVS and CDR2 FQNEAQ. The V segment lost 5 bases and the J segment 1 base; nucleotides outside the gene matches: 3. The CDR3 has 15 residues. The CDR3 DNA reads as TGTGCCAGCAGCAGGCTAGCGGGAGGGTCCTACGAGCAGTACTTC. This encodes CASSRLAGGSYEQYF.

The CDR3 region is CASRAGGFGNTIYF. The CDR3 DNA reads TGTGCCAGCAGGGCAGGGGGCTTTGGAAACACCATATATTTT. The V and J genes are TRBV27 and TRBJ1-3, with 8 bases matching TRBD1. There are 14 residues in the CDR3. The V gene's germline CDR1 is MNHEY and CDR2 SMNVEV (reference sequence). With V trimmed by 6 bases and J by 3 bases, 4 bases remained unmatched.

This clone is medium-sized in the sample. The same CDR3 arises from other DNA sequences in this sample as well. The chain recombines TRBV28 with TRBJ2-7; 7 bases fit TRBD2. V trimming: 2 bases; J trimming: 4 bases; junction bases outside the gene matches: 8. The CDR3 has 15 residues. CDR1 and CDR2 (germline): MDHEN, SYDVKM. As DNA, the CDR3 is TGTGCCAGCAGTTTAAGCGGGGTCAGGGAATACGAGCAGTACTTC. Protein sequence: CASSLSGVREYEQYF.

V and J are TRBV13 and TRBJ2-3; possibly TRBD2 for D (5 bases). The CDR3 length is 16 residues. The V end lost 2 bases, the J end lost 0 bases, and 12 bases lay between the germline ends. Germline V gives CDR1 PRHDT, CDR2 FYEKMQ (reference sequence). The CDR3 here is CASSLTRVTSTDTQYF. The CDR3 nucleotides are TGTGCCAGCAGCTTAACGCGGGTCACTAGCACAGATACGCAGTATTTT. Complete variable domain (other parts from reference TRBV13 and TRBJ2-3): AAGVIQSPRHLIKEKRETATLKCYPIPRHDTVYWYQQGPGQDPQFLISFYEKMQSDKGSIPDRFSAQQFSDYHSELNMSSLELGDSALYFCASSLTRVTSTDTQYFGPGTRLTVL.

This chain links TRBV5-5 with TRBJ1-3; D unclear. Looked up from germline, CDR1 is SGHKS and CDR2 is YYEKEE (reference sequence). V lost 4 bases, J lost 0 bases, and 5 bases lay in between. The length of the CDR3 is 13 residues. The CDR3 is CASSRGSGNTIYF. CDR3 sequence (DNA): TGTGCCAGCAGCCGGGGCTCTGGAAACACCATATATTTT.

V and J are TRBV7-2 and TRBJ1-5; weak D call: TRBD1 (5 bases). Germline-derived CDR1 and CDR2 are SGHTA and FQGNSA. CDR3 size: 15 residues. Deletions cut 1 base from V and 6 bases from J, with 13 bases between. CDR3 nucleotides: TGTGCCAGCAGCTTAGATAGGGGAATGGGTCAGCCCCAGCATTTT. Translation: CASSLDRGMGQPQHF.

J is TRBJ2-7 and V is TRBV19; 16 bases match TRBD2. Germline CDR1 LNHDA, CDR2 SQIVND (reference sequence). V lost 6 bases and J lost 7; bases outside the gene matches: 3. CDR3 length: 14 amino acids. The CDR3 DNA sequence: TGTGCCAGTAGCCTGGGACTAGCGGGAGGGGAGCAGTACTTC. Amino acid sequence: CASSLGLAGGEQYF.

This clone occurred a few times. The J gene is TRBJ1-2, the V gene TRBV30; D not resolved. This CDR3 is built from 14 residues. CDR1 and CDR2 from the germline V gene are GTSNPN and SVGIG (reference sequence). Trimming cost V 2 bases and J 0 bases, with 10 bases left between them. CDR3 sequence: CAWSRSRANYGYTF. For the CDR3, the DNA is TGTGCCTGGAGTCGGAGTAGAGCTAACTATGGCTACACCTTC.

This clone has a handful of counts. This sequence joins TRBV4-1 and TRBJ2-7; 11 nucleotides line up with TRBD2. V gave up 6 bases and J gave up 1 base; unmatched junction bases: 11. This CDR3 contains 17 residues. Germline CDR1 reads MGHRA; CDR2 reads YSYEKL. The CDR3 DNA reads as TGCGCCAGCAGTCACACTAGCGGGAGAGGTTCATCCTACGAGCAGTACTTC. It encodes CASSHTSGRGSSYEQYF.

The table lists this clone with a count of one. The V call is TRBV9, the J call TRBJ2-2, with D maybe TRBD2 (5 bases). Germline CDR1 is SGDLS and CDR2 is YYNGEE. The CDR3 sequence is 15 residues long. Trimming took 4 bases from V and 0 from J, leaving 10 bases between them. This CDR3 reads CASSSSTTNTGELFF. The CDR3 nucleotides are TGTGCCAGCAGCTCTAGCACCACGAACACCGGGGAGCTGTTTTTT.

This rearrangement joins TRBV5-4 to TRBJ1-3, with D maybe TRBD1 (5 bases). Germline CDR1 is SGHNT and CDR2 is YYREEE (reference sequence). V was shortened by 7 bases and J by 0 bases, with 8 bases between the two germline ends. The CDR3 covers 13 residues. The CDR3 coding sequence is TGTGCCAGCCGACAGTTCTCTGGAAACACCATATATTTT. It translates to CASRQFSGNTIYF.

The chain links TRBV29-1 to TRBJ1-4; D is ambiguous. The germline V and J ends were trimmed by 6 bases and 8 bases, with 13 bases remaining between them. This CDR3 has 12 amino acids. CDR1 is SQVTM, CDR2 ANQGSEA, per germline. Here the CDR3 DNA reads TGCAGCGTAGTCTATGAGGGAGAAAAACTGTTTTTT. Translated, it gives CSVVYEGEKLFF.

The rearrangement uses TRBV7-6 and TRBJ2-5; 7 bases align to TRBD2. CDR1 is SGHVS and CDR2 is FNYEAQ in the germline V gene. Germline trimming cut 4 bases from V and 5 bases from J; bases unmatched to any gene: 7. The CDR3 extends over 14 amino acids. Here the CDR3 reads CASSYAGVLETQYF. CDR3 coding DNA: TGTGCCAGCAGCTATGCGGGGGTCCTCGAGACCCAGTACTTC.

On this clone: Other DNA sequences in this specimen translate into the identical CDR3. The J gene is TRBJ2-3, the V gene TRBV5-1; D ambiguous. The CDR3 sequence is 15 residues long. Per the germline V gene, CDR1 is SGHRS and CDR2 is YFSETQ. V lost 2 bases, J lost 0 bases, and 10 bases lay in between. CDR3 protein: CASSLAGSSTDTQYF. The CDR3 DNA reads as TGCGCCAGCAGCTTAGCCGGGTCTAGCACAGATACGCAGTATTTT.

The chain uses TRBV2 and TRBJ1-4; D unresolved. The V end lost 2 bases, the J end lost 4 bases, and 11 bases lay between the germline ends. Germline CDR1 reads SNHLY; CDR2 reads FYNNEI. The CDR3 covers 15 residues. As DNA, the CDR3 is TGTGCCAGCAGTGAAAATGGCCGGGATAATGAAAAACTGTTTTTT. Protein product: CASSENGRDNEKLFF.

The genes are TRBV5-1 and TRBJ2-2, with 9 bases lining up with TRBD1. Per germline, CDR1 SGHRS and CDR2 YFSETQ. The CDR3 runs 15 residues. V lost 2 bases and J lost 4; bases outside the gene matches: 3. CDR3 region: CASSFRTGATGELFF. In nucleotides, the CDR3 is TGCGCCAGCAGCTTCAGGACAGGGGCCACCGGGGAGCTGTTTTTT.

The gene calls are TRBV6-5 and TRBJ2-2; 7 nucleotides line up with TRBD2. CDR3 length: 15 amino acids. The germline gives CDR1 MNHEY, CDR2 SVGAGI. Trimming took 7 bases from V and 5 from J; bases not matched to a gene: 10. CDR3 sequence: CASTLGGEATGELFF. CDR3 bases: TGTGCCAGCACACTTGGGGGGGAGGCGACCGGGGAGCTGTTTTTT.

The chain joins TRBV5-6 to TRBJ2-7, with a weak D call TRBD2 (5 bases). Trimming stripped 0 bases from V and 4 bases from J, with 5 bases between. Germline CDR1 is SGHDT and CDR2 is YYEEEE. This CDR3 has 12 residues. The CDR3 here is CASSLGGYEQYF. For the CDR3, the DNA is TGTGCCAGCAGCTTGGGAGGGTACGAGCAGTACTTC.

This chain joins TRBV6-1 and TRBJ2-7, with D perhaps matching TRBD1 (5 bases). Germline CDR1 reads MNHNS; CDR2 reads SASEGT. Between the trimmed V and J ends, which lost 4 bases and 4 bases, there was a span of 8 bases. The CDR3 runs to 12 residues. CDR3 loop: CASSVRGYEQYF. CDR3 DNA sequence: TGTGCCAGCAGTGTAAGGGGTTACGAGCAGTACTTC.